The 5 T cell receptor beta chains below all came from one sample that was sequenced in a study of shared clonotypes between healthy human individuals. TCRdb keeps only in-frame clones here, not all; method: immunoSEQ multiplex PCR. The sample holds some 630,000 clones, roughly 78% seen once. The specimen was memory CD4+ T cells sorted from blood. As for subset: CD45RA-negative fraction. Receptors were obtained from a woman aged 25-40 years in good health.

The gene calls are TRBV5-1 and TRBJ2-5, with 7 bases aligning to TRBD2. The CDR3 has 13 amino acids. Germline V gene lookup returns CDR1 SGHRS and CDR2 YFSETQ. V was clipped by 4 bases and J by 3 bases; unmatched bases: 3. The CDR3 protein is CASSGLVEETQYF. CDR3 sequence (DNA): TGCGCCAGCAGCGGACTAGTGGAAGAGACCCAGTACTTC.

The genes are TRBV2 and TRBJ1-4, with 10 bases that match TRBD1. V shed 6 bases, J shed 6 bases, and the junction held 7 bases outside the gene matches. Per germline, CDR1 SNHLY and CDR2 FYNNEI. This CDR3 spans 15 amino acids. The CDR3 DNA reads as TGTGCCAGCAGGGGACAGGGGACTCCTCATGAAAAACTGTTTTTT. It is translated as CASRGQGTPHEKLFF.

This chain's CDR3 is CASSPIRYMASDTGELFF. CDR3 nucleotide sequence: TGTGCCAGCAGCCCCATTCGTTACATGGCATCAGACACCGGGGAGCTGTTTTTT. This sequence joins TRBV7-9 and TRBJ2-2; D unresolved. Looked up from germline, CDR1 is SEHNR and CDR2 is FQNEAQ (reference sequence). CDR3 size: 18 residues. V dropped 5 bases and J dropped 3 bases, with 22 bases sitting between them.

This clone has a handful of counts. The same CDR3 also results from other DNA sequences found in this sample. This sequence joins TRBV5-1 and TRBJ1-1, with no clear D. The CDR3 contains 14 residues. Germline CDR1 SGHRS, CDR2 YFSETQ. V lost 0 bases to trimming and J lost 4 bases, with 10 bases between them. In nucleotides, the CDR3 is TGCGCCAGCAGCTTGGCGACGGGTGGCACTGAAGCTTTCTTT. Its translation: CASSLATGGTEAFF.

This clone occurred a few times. The CDR3 sequence is CASNTGDGTDTQYF. DNA of the CDR3: TGCGCCAGCAACACGGGAGATGGAACAGATACGCAGTATTTT. This sequence joins TRBV5-1 and TRBJ2-3, with a possible D match to TRBD2 (6 bases). V lost 6 bases, J lost 3 bases, and 14 bases lay in between. The length of the CDR3 is 14 residues. Germline CDR1 reads SGHRS; CDR2 reads YFSETQ. Full variable domain (missing parts from reference TRBV5-1 and TRBJ2-3): KAGVTQTPRYLIKTRGQQVTLSCSPISGHRSVSWYQQTPGQGLQFLFEYFSETQRNKGNFPGRFSGRQFSNSRSEMNVSTLELGDSALYLCASNTGDGTDTQYFGPGTRLTVL.